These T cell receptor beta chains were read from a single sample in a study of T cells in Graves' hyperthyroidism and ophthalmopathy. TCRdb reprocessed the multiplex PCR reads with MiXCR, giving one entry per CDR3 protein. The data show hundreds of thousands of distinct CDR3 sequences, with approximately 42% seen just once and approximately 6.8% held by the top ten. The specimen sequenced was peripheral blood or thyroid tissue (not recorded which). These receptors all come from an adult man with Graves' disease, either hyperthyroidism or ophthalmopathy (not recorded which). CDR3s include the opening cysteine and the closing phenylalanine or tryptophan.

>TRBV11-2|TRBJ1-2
CASSLAQGSSGYTF
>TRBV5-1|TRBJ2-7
CASSLSLAGVSYEQYF
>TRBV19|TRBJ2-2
CASSIQGNTGELFF
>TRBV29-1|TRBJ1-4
CSVEGPGREKLFF
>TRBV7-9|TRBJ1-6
CAWIRQDGRNSPLHF
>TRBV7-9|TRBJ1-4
CASSQATGGEKLFF
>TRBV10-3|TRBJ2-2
CAIKEGGQDNGELFF
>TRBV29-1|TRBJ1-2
CSPWTGWDYGYTF
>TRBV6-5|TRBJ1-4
CASSPSPQGANEKLFF
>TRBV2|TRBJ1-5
CASSEEKNQPQHF
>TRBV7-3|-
CASSLDGYEQFF
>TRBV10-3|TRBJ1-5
CAPSHRDWYSNQPQHF
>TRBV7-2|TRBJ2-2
CASSSGQTTGELFF
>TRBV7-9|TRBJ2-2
CASSLTYGFTGELFF
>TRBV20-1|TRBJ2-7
CSARTSGSYNEQYF
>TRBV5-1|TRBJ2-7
CASSQVSGAYEQYF
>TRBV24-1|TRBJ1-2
CATSGTASYGYTF
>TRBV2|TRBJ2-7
CASSEVTGSNSYEQYF
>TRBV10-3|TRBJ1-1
CAIGAGGVTEAFF
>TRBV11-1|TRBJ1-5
CASSVHRDQPQHF
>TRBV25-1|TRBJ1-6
CAAIDGDNSPLHF
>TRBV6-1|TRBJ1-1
CASRESSDTEAFF
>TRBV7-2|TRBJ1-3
CASSLGVNIGNTIYF
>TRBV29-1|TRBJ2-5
CSVGQGTGQTQYF
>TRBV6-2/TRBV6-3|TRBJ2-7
CASSYETDRAYEQYF
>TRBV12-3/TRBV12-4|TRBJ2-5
CASSLPPFRRGIWQETQYF
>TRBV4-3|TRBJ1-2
CASSQVVANYGYTF
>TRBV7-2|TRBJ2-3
CASSLTGHTDTQYF